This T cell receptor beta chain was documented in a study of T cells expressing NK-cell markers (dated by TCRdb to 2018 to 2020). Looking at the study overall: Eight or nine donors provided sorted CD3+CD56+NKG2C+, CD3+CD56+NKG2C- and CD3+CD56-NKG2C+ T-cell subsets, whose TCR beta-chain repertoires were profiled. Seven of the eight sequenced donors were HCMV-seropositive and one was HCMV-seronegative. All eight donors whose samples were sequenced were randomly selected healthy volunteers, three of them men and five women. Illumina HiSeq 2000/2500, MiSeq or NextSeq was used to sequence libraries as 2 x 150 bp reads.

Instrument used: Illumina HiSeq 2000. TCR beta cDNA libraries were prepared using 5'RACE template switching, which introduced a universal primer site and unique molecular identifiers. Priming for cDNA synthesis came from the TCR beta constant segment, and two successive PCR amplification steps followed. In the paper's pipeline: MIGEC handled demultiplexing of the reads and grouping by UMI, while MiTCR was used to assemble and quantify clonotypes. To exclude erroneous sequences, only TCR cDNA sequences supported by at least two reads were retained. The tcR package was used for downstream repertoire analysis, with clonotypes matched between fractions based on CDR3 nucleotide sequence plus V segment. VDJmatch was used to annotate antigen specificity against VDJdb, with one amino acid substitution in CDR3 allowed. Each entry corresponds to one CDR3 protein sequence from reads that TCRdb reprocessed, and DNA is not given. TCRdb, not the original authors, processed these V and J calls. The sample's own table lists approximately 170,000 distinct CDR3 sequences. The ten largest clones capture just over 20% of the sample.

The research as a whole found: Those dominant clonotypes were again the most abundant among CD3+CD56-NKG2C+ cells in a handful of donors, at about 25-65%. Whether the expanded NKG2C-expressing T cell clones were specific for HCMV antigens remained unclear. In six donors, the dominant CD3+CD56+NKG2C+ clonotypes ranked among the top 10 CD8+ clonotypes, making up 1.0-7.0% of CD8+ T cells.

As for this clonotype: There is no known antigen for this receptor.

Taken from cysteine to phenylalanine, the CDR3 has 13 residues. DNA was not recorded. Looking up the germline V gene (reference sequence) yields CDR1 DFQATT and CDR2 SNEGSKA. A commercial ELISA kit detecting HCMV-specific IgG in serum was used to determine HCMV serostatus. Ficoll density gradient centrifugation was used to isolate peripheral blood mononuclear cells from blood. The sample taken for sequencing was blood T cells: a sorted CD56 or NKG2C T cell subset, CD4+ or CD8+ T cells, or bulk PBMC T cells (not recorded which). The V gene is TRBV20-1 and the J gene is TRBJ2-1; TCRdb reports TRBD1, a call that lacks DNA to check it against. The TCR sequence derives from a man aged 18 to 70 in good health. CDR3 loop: CSASDREWNEQFF.